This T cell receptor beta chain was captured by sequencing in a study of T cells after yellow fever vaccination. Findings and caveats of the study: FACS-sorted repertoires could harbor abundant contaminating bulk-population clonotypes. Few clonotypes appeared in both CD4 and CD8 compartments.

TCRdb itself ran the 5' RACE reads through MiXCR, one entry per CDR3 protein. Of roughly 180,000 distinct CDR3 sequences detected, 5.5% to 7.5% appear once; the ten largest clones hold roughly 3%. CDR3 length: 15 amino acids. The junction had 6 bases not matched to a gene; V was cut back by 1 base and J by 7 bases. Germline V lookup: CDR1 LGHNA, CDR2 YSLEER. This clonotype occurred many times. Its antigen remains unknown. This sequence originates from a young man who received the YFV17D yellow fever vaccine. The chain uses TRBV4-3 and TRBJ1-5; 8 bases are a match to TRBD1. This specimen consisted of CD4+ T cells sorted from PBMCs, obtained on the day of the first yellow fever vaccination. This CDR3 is CASSQGQGLGQPQHF. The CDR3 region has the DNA TGCGCCAGCAGCCAAGGACAGGGGTTAGGACAGCCCCAGCATTTT.